This T cell receptor (beta chain) was retrieved from a study of identical twins' blood T cells. The study, taken as a whole, reports: Twins shared more top CDR3 clonotypes than unrelated donors did. Mainly, cloneset size products determined shared clonotypes, twins included.

Likely shared infections and vaccines: all three twin pairs were reared together. On this clonotype: The antigen is not known. A junction end diverges from the germline sequence, so it may reflect a read error.

Sample barcodes were added at both library ends during cDNA synthesis. TCRdb passed the 5' RACE reads through MiXCR, listing each CDR3 protein once. The profile shows fewer than 450,000 distinct CDR3 sequences, about 28% of them singletons. In germline, CDR1 is MNHNY, CDR2 SVGAGI (reference sequence). This CDR3 comprises 13 residues. The sequencing input was PBMCs. The clonotype originates from a woman aged 18 to 50 in good health. The rearrangement joins TRBV6-6 to TRBJ1-1; D is unresolved. The CDR3 is CVSQLRIETEAFF. The CDR3 DNA reads as TGTGTCAGCCAGTTACGGATCGAGACTGAAGCTTTCTTT.